One sample yielded the 14 T cell receptor beta chains listed below, sequenced in a study of blood T cell repertoires in COVID-19. Profiling relied on immunoSEQ multiplex PCR, and the TCRdb table lists in-frame clones only, not all of them. Of 88,000 or so clones listed, approximately 86% were seen once; the top ten hold roughly 6.5%. The sample was peripheral blood. These receptors originate from a man in his 60s with acute or convalescent COVID-19.

For the CDR3, the DNA is TGTGCCAGCAGTTTACCCCGAGCTAGCGGGAGGGAGTATTTT. Its translation is CASSLPRASGREYF. This chain links TRBV27 with TRBJ2-3, with 12 bases matching TRBD2. V gave up 2 bases and J gave up 13 bases; unmatched junction bases: 7. CDR3 length: 14 amino acids. Germline V CDR1 and CDR2: MNHEY, SMNVEV (reference sequence).

V is TRBV9 and J is TRBJ1-2; 8 bases agree with TRBD1. V was pared by 2 bases and J by 4 bases, with 13 bases of the junction left unmatched. Germline CDR1 is SGDLS and CDR2 is YYNGEE. This CDR3 contains 17 residues. The CDR3 DNA reads as TGTGCCAGCAGCGTCTCCGGGACAGGTCTGAGGGGCTATGGCTACACCTTC. This sequence encodes CASSVSGTGLRGYGYTF.

This sequence joins TRBV5-1 and TRBJ2-7; TRBD1 matches at 8 bases. The CDR3 is made up of 15 amino acids. V dropped 4 bases and J dropped 4; count of bases not matched to a gene: 10. Germline V gene data show CDR1 as SGHRS and CDR2 as YFSETQ. CDR3 nucleotides: TGCGCCAGCAGCATCCGGACAGGGAATCCATACGAGCAGTACTTC. Encoded protein: CASSIRTGNPYEQYF.

The chain employs TRBV11-1 and TRBJ1-1; 7 bases map to TRBD1. With 1 base clipped from V and 9 bases from J, the junction kept 8 bases outside the gene matches. This CDR3 is built from 14 residues. Germline assignment: CDR1 SGHAT and CDR2 FQDESV (reference sequence). The CDR3 sequence: CASSLGEGAKQAFF. CDR3 DNA: TGTGCCAGCAGCTTAGGTGAGGGGGCGAAGCAAGCTTTCTTT.

The genes are TRBV19 and TRBJ2-5; D perhaps matches TRBD1 (6 bases). The CDR3 runs to 16 residues. V was pared by 5 bases and J by 7 bases, with 23 bases between. Germline V gene sequence: CDR1 LNHDA, CDR2 SQIVND (reference sequence). CDR3 region: CASSVEASRGRGTQYF. CDR3 coding DNA: TGTGCCAGTAGTGTGGAAGCCTCCAGGGGCCGAGGGACCCAGTACTTC. Drawing the rest from reference TRBV19 and TRBJ2-5, the complete variable domain is DGGITQSPKYLFRKEGQNVTLSCEQNLNHDAMYWYRQDPGQGLRLIYYSQIVNDFQKGDIAEGYSVSREKKESFPLTVTSAQKNPTAFYLCASSVEASRGRGTQYFGPGTRLLVL.

This clone appeared a single time. The V and J genes are TRBV7-9 and TRBJ1-2; TRBD1 is a possible D gene (6 bases). The CDR3 loop spans 14 amino acids. Trimming shortened V by 2 bases and J by 2 bases, and 9 bases separated the two germline ends. Germline CDR1 reads SEHNR; CDR2 reads FQNEAQ (reference sequence). The CDR3 DNA follows: TGTGCCAGCAGCTTACCGGACAGCAACTATGGCTACACCTTC. Translation: CASSLPDSNYGYTF.

This clone was detected only a few times. J is TRBJ1-4 and V is TRBV11-3; 7 nucleotides align to TRBD1. Germline trimming cut 5 bases from V and 3 bases from J; bases unmatched to any gene: 6. Germline CDR1 is SGHNT and CDR2 is YENEEA. The CDR3 sequence is 15 residues long. The CDR3 sequence is CASSPGTDANEKLFF. As DNA, the CDR3 is TGTGCCAGCAGCCCCGGGACAGACGCTAATGAAAAACTGTTTTTT. Full variable domain (outside the CDR3, taken from reference TRBV11-3 and TRBJ1-4): EAGVVQSPRYKIIEKKQPVAFWCNPISGHNTLYWYLQNLGQGPELLIRYENEEAVDDSQLPKDRFSAERLKGVDSTLKIQPAELGDSAVYLCASSPGTDANEKLFFGSGTQLSVL.

CDR3 protein: CASSQIFLGFAANYGYTF. As DNA, the CDR3 is TGTGCCAGCAGCCAAATTTTCTTAGGATTCGCGGCTAACTATGGCTACACCTTC. The V call is TRBV3-1 (or the pseudogene TRBV3-2), the J call TRBJ1-2; no reliable D call. The CDR3 length is 18 residues. The germline V gene has CDR1 LGHDT and CDR2 YNNKEL (reference sequence). V shed 2 bases and J shed 0 bases, with 19 bases lying between them.

The chain couples TRBV19 to TRBJ2-5; D possibly corresponds to TRBD1 (6 bases). The ends were cut back, 3 bases at V and 8 bases at J, with 13 bases in the middle. The CDR3 has 13 amino acids. Germline V CDR1 and CDR2: LNHDA, SQIVND (reference sequence). The CDR3, as DNA: TGTGCCAGTAGTATCCAAGACAGGAGAACCCAGTACTTC. It translates to CASSIQDRRTQYF.

This rearrangement joins TRBV30 to TRBJ1-2, with 10 nucleotides matching TRBD1. This CDR3 contains 13 residues. From germline, CDR1 is GTSNPN and CDR2 SVGIG (reference sequence). J gave up 6 bases and V 5 bases, and 6 bases lay outside the gene matches. The CDR3 loop reads CAWDRQGADGYTF. The CDR3 DNA is TGTGCCTGGGACAGACAGGGGGCGGATGGCTACACCTTC.

CDR3 in amino acids: CAWSLTGRVMSNQPQHF. In DNA form, the CDR3 reads TGTGCCTGGAGTTTGACAGGTAGGGTAATGAGCAATCAGCCCCAGCATTTT. This chain links TRBV30 with TRBJ1-5, with D perhaps TRBD1 (6 bases). Germline assignment: CDR1 GTSNPN and CDR2 SVGIG (reference sequence). The CDR3 has 17 amino acids. With 2 bases removed from V and 1 base from J, the gap between germline ends came to 18 bases. The variable domain in full, with the rest retrieved from reference TRBV30 and TRBJ1-5, is SQTIHQWPATLVQPVGSPLSLECTVEGTSNPNLYWYRQAAGRGLQLLFYSVGIGQISSEVPQNLSASRPQDRQFILSSKKLLLSDSGFYLCAWSLTGRVMSNQPQHFGDGTRLSIL.

This chain connects TRBV15 to TRBJ2-1; 12 bases are shared with TRBD2. This CDR3 comprises 18 residues. Germline V gene lookup returns CDR1 LNHNV and CDR2 YYDKDF (reference sequence). Trimming at V came to 1 base and at J to 6 bases, leaving 10 bases not matched to a gene. CDR3 DNA sequence: TGTGCCACCAGCAGAGGGACTAGCGGGATCCGGATCGGCAATGAGCAGTTCTTC. Translation gives CATSRGTSGIRIGNEQFF.

This rearrangement joins TRBV13 to TRBJ1-2; TRBD1 is a possible D gene (5 bases). The CDR3 is 14 residues long. V was pared by 0 bases and J by 5 bases, with 10 bases between. In germline, CDR1 is PRHDT, CDR2 FYEKMQ (reference sequence). The DNA for the CDR3 is TGTGCCAGCAGCTTAGGGTCAGGGCTGTATGGCTACACCTTC. Translation gives CASSLGSGLYGYTF. The full variable domain, completed using reference TRBV13 and TRBJ1-2, is AAGVIQSPRHLIKEKRETATLKCYPIPRHDTVYWYQQGPGQDPQFLISFYEKMQSDKGSIPDRFSAQQFSDYHSELNMSSLELGDSALYFCASSLGSGLYGYTFGSGTRLTVV.

The rearrangement links TRBV27 to TRBJ2-3; D ambiguous. V lost 6 bases and J 1 base, leaving 8 bases between the germline ends. There are 13 residues in the CDR3. Germline V CDR1 and CDR2: MNHEY, SMNVEV (reference sequence). The CDR3 loop reads CASRKTGTDTQYF. The CDR3, as DNA: TGTGCCAGCAGAAAAACTGGCACAGATACGCAGTATTTT.